The clone carrying this T cell receptor (beta chain) was counted once. This specimen comes from a study of blood T cell repertoires in COVID-19. About the research overall: Collection of acute and convalescent COVID-19 samples took place in the United States, Italy and Spain. PBMCs, B-cell-depleted T cells, or T cells were the source of the cDNA or gDNA that made up the material.

In the authors' workflow: Cell counts per sample came from amplifying reference gene primers. Profiling relied on immunoSEQ multiplex PCR, and the TCRdb table lists in-frame clones only, not all of them. That table gives V, J and clone size, and the DNA gave D and trimming. The data hold some 200,000 clones, with over 60% observed a single time. The V end lost 7 bases, the J end lost 6 bases, and 14 bases lay between the germline ends. The CDR3 has 13 residues. Sequenced input: peripheral blood. This chain connects TRBV12-3 or TRBV12-4 to TRBJ2-3, with D maybe TRBD2 (6 bases). The TCR originated in a woman between 65 and 79 years old with acute or convalescent COVID-19. CDR3 bases: TGTGCCAGCACCCCCGGGAGCGGGGATACGCAGTATTTT. This sequence encodes CASTPGSGDTQYF.